This is a list of T cell receptor beta chains from one sample in a study of OX40 agonist ivuxolimab in advanced cancers. Data came from immunoSEQ multiplex PCR; TCRdb stores just in-frame clones and leaves some out. The sample holds 40,000 to 45,000 clones, 65% to 85% seen once. The material was CD4+ or CD8+ T cells sorted from blood, obtained in a trial of the OX40 agonist ivuxolimab. Receptors were obtained from an adult with an advanced solid tumor such as melanoma, head and neck, liver or kidney cancer. Both conserved end residues are part of each CDR3. Fields, in order: D gene, clone size, J gene, CDR3 length, V gene, CDR3 DNA, CDR3 protein. A D gene is named only where the DNA matches it firmly. Rows give clone size only sometimes, using once, few, many, or a class for an expanded clone.

D: .; size: few; J: TRBJ1-4; length: 14; V: TRBV5-6; DNA: TGTGCCAGCAGGACAACAGGGACTAATGAAAAACTGTTTTTT; CDR3: CASRTTGTNEKLFF
D: .; size: .; J: TRBJ1-2; length: 17; V: TRBV21-1; DNA: TGTGCCAGCAGCAAAGATTGGGACAGAGTAGGGCCTTATGGCTACACCTTC; CDR3: CASSKDWDRVGPYGYTF
D: .; size: .; J: TRBJ2-2; length: 13; V: TRBV18; DNA: TGTGCCAGCTCACCATACACCACCGGGGAGCTGTTTTTT; CDR3: CASSPYTTGELFF
D: TRBD1; size: .; J: TRBJ1-2; length: 15; V: TRBV5-1; DNA: TGCGCCAGCAGACCCCAGCCGGGACAGGGGGGAGGCTACACCTTC; CDR3: CASRPQPGQGGGYTF
D: .; size: few; J: TRBJ1-5; length: 16; V: TRBV6-1; DNA: TGTGCCAGCAGTGAACCCCAATCGTCCACGGATCAGCCCCAGCATTTT; CDR3: CASSEPQSSTDQPQHF
D: .; size: once; J: TRBJ2-7; length: 14; V: TRBV7-6; DNA: TGTGCCAGCAGTCCTGGACTCTTTCTGAACGAGCAGTACTTC; CDR3: CASSPGLFLNEQYF
D: .; size: .; J: TRBJ2-1; length: 11; V: TRBV4-1; DNA: TGCGCCAGCAGCCAAGAGAGGCTGCAGTTCTTC; CDR3: CASSQERLQFF
D: .; size: .; J: TRBJ1-5; length: 14; V: TRBV9; DNA: TGTGCCAGCAGTCCCCAACCTAGCAATCAGCCCCAGCATTTT; CDR3: CASSPQPSNQPQHF
D: .; size: .; J: TRBJ1-1; length: 15; V: TRBV27; DNA: TGTGCCAGCAGTTTCGAGCAGGGTTTGAACACTGAAGCTTTCTTT; CDR3: CASSFEQGLNTEAFF
D: .; size: .; J: TRBJ1-1; length: 13; V: TRBV27; DNA: TGTGCCAGCAGTTTGACACTGAACACTGAAGCTTTCTTT; CDR3: CASSLTLNTEAFF
D: TRBD1; size: once; J: TRBJ2-3; length: 17; V: TRBV5-1; DNA: TGCGCCAGCAGCGTTGTTAGGGGGCGGTATGTCGCAGATACGCAGTATTTT; CDR3: CASSVVRGRYVADTQYF
D: TRBD1; size: .; J: TRBJ2-1; length: 16; V: TRBV19; DNA: TGTGCCAGTAGTATAGGACAGGGACAGCTATACAATGAGCAGTTCTTC; CDR3: CASSIGQGQLYNEQFF
D: .; size: .; J: TRBJ2-3; length: 11; V: TRBV6-4; DNA: TGTGCCAGCAGTTACGCAGATACGCAGTATTTT; CDR3: CASSYADTQYF
D: .; size: few; J: TRBJ1-5; length: 15; V: TRBV7-9; DNA: TGTGCCAGCAGCCGTACGGGGGGCGACAATCAGCCCCAGCATTTT; CDR3: CASSRTGGDNQPQHF
D: .; size: .; J: TRBJ1-5; length: 15; V: TRBV19; DNA: TGTGCCAGTGACCTCCGGGGATATAGCAATCAGCCCCAGCATTTT; CDR3: CASDLRGYSNQPQHF
D: TRBD2; size: few; J: TRBJ2-2; length: 20; V: TRBV9; DNA: TGTGCCAGCAGCGTAGCCCCTTCGACTAGCGGGAGGGACTCCACCGGGGAGCTGTTTTTT; CDR3: CASSVAPSTSGRDSTGELFF
D: TRBD1; size: .; J: TRBJ2-7; length: 12; V: TRBV28; DNA: TGTGCCAGCAGCTCAGGGGGCGCTGGGCAGTACTTC; CDR3: CASSSGGAGQYF
D: .; size: .; J: TRBJ1-2; length: 13; V: TRBV14; DNA: TGTGCCAGCAGCGCGACAGGCAACTATGGCTACACCTTC; CDR3: CASSATGNYGYTF
D: .; size: .; J: TRBJ1-4; length: 12; V: TRBV19; DNA: TGTGCCAGTAGAACAACTAATGAAAAACTGTTTTTT; CDR3: CASRTTNEKLFF
D: TRBD1; size: .; J: TRBJ1-4; length: 15; V: TRBV7-9; DNA: TGTGCCAGCAGCCGCTCTGGACAGGCTAATGAAAAACTGTTTTTT; CDR3: CASSRSGQANEKLFF
D: .; size: once; J: TRBJ2-5; length: 13; V: TRBV6-5; DNA: TGTGCCAGCAGTTCGGACAGCGAAGAGACCCAGTACTTC; CDR3: CASSSDSEETQYF
D: .; size: .; J: TRBJ2-7; length: 15; V: TRBV19; DNA: TGTGCCAGTAGTATACAGGGGATGGGGCCCTACGAGCAGTACTTC; CDR3: CASSIQGMGPYEQYF
D: .; size: medium-sized; J: TRBJ2-3; length: 17; V: TRBV9; DNA: TGTGCCAGCAGCGAGGGGGGAGGATCGGGAGGAATAGATACGCAGTATTTT; CDR3: CASSEGGGSGGIDTQYF
D: .; size: few; J: TRBJ1-2; length: 13; V: TRBV6-1; DNA: TGTGCCAGCAGTGCCGTAGGGGTCTATGGCTACACCTTC; CDR3: CASSAVGVYGYTF
D: .; size: .; J: TRBJ2-3; length: 10; V: TRBV20-1; DNA: TGCAGTGCACCCCTAGGTACGCAGTATTTT; CDR3: CSAPLGTQYF
D: .; size: .; J: TRBJ2-1; length: 17; V: TRBV27; DNA: TGTGCCAGCAGTTTATTCACCGGGCGGACCTACAATGAAGGGCAGTTCTTC; CDR3: CASSLFTGRTYNEGQFF
D: .; size: .; J: TRBJ1-1; length: 12; V: TRBV19; DNA: TGTGCCAGTAGTATTCAGCCGACTGAAGCTTTCTTT; CDR3: CASSIQPTEAFF
D: .; size: .; J: TRBJ2-1; length: 14; V: TRBV6-6; DNA: TGTGCCAGCAGTTACTCGAAGTCAGTCAATGAGCAGTTCTTC; CDR3: CASSYSKSVNEQFF
D: .; size: once; J: TRBJ2-7; length: 12; V: TRBV29-1; DNA: TGCAGCGTTGGCAGGGTTTTCAACGAGCAGTACTTC; CDR3: CSVGRVFNEQYF
D: TRBD1; size: .; J: TRBJ2-7; length: 11; V: TRBV20-1; DNA: TGCAGTGCTGGACAGGGGTACGAGCAGTACTTC; CDR3: CSAGQGYEQYF
D: .; size: .; J: TRBJ1-2; length: 14; V: TRBV27; DNA: TGTGCCAGCAGTTTAACGGGTGGGCTCTATGGCTACACCTTC; CDR3: CASSLTGGLYGYTF
D: .; size: .; J: TRBJ2-1; length: 13; V: TRBV2; DNA: TGTGCCAGCAGTGAGACCTTCTACAATGAGCAGTTCTTC; CDR3: CASSETFYNEQFF
D: .; size: .; J: TRBJ1-5; length: 14; V: TRBV19; DNA: TGTGCCAGTAGTATAGGGATAAGGAGTCAGCCCCAGCATTTT; CDR3: CASSIGIRSQPQHF
D: .; size: .; J: TRBJ2-2; length: 15; V: TRBV7-8; DNA: TGTGCCAGCAGCTTAAGGCGTTCGTTCACCGGGGAGCTGTTTTTT; CDR3: CASSLRRSFTGELFF
D: .; size: once; J: TRBJ1-1; length: 15; V: TRBV7-9; DNA: TGTGCCAGCAGCTTAATCCTCGGACGAAACACTGAAGCTTTCTTT; CDR3: CASSLILGRNTEAFF
D: .; size: .; J: TRBJ1-1; length: 14; V: TRBV6-5; DNA: TGTGCCAGCAGTCCCCCAGGAAGGAACACTGAAGCTTTCTTT; CDR3: CASSPPGRNTEAFF
D: TRBD2; size: once; J: TRBJ2-5; length: 15; V: TRBV19; DNA: TGTGCCAGTAGTATACTTCCTAGCGGGAGGGGGGCCCAGTACTTC; CDR3: CASSILPSGRGAQYF
D: TRBD1; size: .; J: TRBJ2-7; length: 14; V: TRBV6-6; DNA: TGTGCCAGCAGCTCCGGGACAGGGGGCTACGAGCAGTACTTC; CDR3: CASSSGTGGYEQYF
D: .; size: .; J: TRBJ2-7; length: 18; V: TRBV5-1; DNA: TGCGCCAGCAGCGGAGCGGGCGGGTCCGGGCCGGAGGCCTACGAGCAGTACTTC; CDR3: CASSGAGGSGPEAYEQYF
D: TRBD2; size: few; J: TRBJ2-1; length: 15; V: TRBV7-8; DNA: TGTGCCAGCAGCCACCCGCGGACTAGACGGAATGAGCAGTTCTTC; CDR3: CASSHPRTRRNEQFF
D: .; size: .; J: TRBJ2-6; length: 14; V: TRBV5-1; DNA: TGCGCCAGCAGCTTAGGCTCTGGGGCCAACGTCCTGACTTTC; CDR3: CASSLGSGANVLTF
D: .; size: .; J: TRBJ2-7; length: 15; V: TRBV27; DNA: TGTGCCAGCAGTTTGCTCGGGAGCAGAGTATACGAGCAGTACTTC; CDR3: CASSLLGSRVYEQYF
D: .; size: .; J: TRBJ1-4; length: 15; V: TRBV4-1; DNA: TGCGCCAGCAGCCAAGATCCGGGTATTAATGAAAAACTGTTTTTT; CDR3: CASSQDPGINEKLFF
D: .; size: few; J: TRBJ2-1; length: 15; V: TRBV19; DNA: TGTGCCAGTAGTATACGGGACTTAACCTACAATGAGCAGTTCTTC; CDR3: CASSIRDLTYNEQFF